Shown below are 18 T cell receptor beta chains from a single sample sequenced in a study of blood T cell repertoires in COVID-19. Clones were sequenced by immunoSEQ multiplex PCR, and TCRdb holds only the in-frame ones, with some missing. Among over 400,000 clones listed, approximately 88% were seen once. Sequencing used peripheral blood. The receptors shown here come from a woman in her 50s with COVID-19, enrolled during active disease.

This chain joins TRBV10-3 and TRBJ1-2; 9 nucleotides line up with TRBD1. Trimming at V came to 7 bases and at J to 0 bases, leaving 9 bases not matched to a gene. The CDR3 is made up of 16 amino acids. CDR1 is ENHRY and CDR2 is SYGVKD in the germline V gene. DNA of the CDR3: TGTGCCATCAACGTCGGGACAGGGCCGGCTAACTATGGCTACACCTTC. This sequence encodes CAINVGTGPANYGYTF.

The chain uses TRBV7-6 and TRBJ2-1, with 8 positions matching TRBD2. The germline V gene encodes CDR1 SGHVS and CDR2 FNYEAQ. This CDR3 spans 13 amino acids. Trimming removed 5 bases from V and 9 bases from J; junction bases left unmatched: 6. The CDR3 bases are TGTGCCAGCAGCCCCCCGGGGGGGTCTGAGCAGTTCTTC. Encoded protein: CASSPPGGSEQFF. Filled out from reference TRBV7-6 and TRBJ2-1, the complete variable domain reads GAGVSQSPRYKVTKRGQDVALRCDPISGHVSLYWYRQALGQGPEFLTYFNYEAQQDKSGLPNDRFSAERPEGSISTLTIQRTEQRDSAMYRCASSPPGGSEQFFGPGTRLTVL.

The chain combines TRBV19 with TRBJ1-3, with D unclear. Looked up from germline, CDR1 is LNHDA and CDR2 is SQIVND (reference sequence). V was pared by 7 bases and J by 3 bases, with 7 bases between. There are 12 residues in the CDR3. The CDR3 DNA follows: TGTGCCAGTACGCGTGATGGAAACACCATATATTTT. Protein: CASTRDGNTIYF.

This clone occurred a few times. The sample holds other DNA sequences that translate to the same CDR3. CDR3 nucleotide sequence: TGTGCCAGCAGTGAGACTAGCGGGGGATACAATGAGCAGTTCTTC. Amino acids: CASSETSGGYNEQFF. The V and J genes are TRBV6-1 and TRBJ2-1; 12 bases align to TRBD2. This CDR3 has 15 amino acids. V trimming: 3 bases; J trimming: 4 bases; junction bases outside the gene matches: 1. Germline-derived CDR1 and CDR2 are MNHNS and SASEGT.

In nucleotides, the CDR3 is TGTGCTAGTGGTTTGGGCGGTGCATCACCCCTCCACTTT. As protein: CASGLGGASPLHF. The V call is TRBV12-5, the J call TRBJ1-6, with D hard to call. Germline CDR1 reads LGHNT; CDR2 reads FRNRAP. This CDR3 has 13 amino acids. Between the trimmed V and J ends, which lost 1 base and 10 bases, there was a span of 8 bases.

This rearrangement joins TRBV29-1 to TRBJ1-5, with D possibly being TRBD1 (5 bases). The CDR3 has 14 amino acids. The V end was cut by 6 bases, the J end by 5 bases, with 17 bases between. Germline V gene data show CDR1 as SQVTM and CDR2 as ANQGSEA. This chain's CDR3 is CSVIPGGRDQPQHF. CDR3 in DNA: TGCAGCGTGATCCCCGGGGGACGAGATCAGCCCCAGCATTTT.

The chain links TRBV27 to TRBJ2-7; no clear D. Looked up from germline, CDR1 is MNHEY and CDR2 is SMNVEV (reference sequence). Trimming shortened V by 3 bases and J by 3 bases, and 12 bases separated the two germline ends. CDR3 length equals 14 residues. CDR3 in amino acids: CASSLSRSGYEQYF. The CDR3, as DNA: TGTGCCAGCAGTTTGTCCCGTTCGGGCTACGAGCAGTACTTC.

This chain uses TRBV6-6 with TRBJ1-1; 9 bases map to TRBD1. The CDR3 totals 13 residues. CDR1 and CDR2 (germline): MNHNY, SVGAGI (reference sequence). V dropped 3 bases and J dropped 9; count of bases not matched to a gene: 5. CDR3 sequence reads: CASSYLQGAQAFF. The CDR3 DNA reads as TGTGCCAGCAGTTATTTACAGGGGGCTCAAGCTTTCTTT.

The CDR3 protein is CASSPDWETGLASYEQYF. The CDR3 DNA is TGTGCCAGCAGCCCGGATTGGGAAACAGGCCTTGCCTCCTACGAGCAGTACTTC. The chain links TRBV11-2 to TRBJ2-7, with a possible D match to TRBD1 (5 bases). Trimming removed 5 bases from V and 0 bases from J, with 23 bases in between. CDR3 length: 18 residues. Germline CDR1 SGHAT, CDR2 FQNNGV.

The chain has TRBV5-1 and TRBJ2-6, with D possibly TRBD1 on 5 matching bases. CDR3 length: 17 amino acids. V was pared by 4 bases and J by 0 bases, with 14 bases between. In germline, CDR1 is SGHRS, CDR2 YFSETQ. CDR3 in amino acids: CASSRYRFNSGANVLTF. DNA for the CDR3: TGCGCCAGCAGCCGGTACAGGTTCAACTCTGGGGCCAACGTCCTGACTTTC.

The CDR3 loop is CASGGQANTEAFF. CDR3 nucleotide sequence: TGTGCCAGCGGGGGACAGGCGAACACTGAAGCTTTCTTT. The chain couples TRBV3-1 (or the pseudogene TRBV3-2) to TRBJ1-1; 8 nucleotides agree with TRBD1. J lost 1 base, V lost 8 bases, and 3 bases had no gene match. The V gene's germline CDR1 is LGHDT and CDR2 YNNKEL (reference sequence). The CDR3 loop spans 13 amino acids.

This sequence joins TRBV14 and TRBJ2-1; D possibly corresponds to TRBD1 (5 bases). Germline assignment: CDR1 SGHDN and CDR2 FVKESK. This CDR3 spans 15 amino acids. Trimming left V 1 base short and J 5 bases short, with 12 bases between. The CDR3 here is CASSQVRGRDNEQFF. DNA of the CDR3: TGTGCCAGCAGCCAAGTAAGAGGCAGGGACAATGAGCAGTTCTTC.

V and J are TRBV4-1 and TRBJ1-2; TRBD1 might be the D (5 bases). The V and J ends lost 0 bases and 4 bases respectively, with 9 bases between them. This CDR3 has 14 amino acids. Germline V lookup: CDR1 MGHRA, CDR2 YSYEKL. The CDR3: CASSQEEGPYGYTF. CDR3 nucleotide sequence: TGCGCCAGCAGCCAAGAGGAGGGGCCCTATGGCTACACCTTC.

This chain links TRBV5-1 with TRBJ2-3, with D perhaps TRBD2 (6 bases). Germline-derived CDR1 and CDR2 are SGHRS and YFSETQ. CDR3 length equals 17 residues. Trimming removed 3 bases at V and 5 bases at J, with 22 bases between. In DNA form, the CDR3 reads TGCGCCAGCAGCTGGGCCGTTCTAGGGCAGGGAGGAGATACGCAGTATTTT. As protein: CASSWAVLGQGGDTQYF.

The V call is TRBV28, the J call TRBJ1-5; TRBD1 aligns across 7 bases. The germline V gene has CDR1 MDHEN and CDR2 SYDVKM. V shed 8 bases, J shed 4 bases, and the junction held 5 bases outside the gene matches. The CDR3 has 13 residues. CDR3 protein: CASGTGVNQPQHF. The DNA for the CDR3 is TGTGCCAGCGGCACAGGGGTAAATCAGCCCCAGCATTTT.

V and J are TRBV7-8 and TRBJ2-1; 9 nucleotides match TRBD2. CDR3 length: 19 amino acids. Trimming cost V 1 base and J 4 bases; bases outside gene matches: 14. Per germline, CDR1 SGHVS and CDR2 FQNEAQ. The CDR3 DNA is TGTGCCAGCAGCTTAGATCGTGGTATAGGGACTAGCCGTTACAATGAGCAGTTCTTC. Translating it yields CASSLDRGIGTSRYNEQFF.

The V and J genes are TRBV6-1 and TRBJ1-2, with 7 bases fitting TRBD1. The V and J ends lost 8 bases and 2 bases, in that order; junction bases with no gene match: 5. Germline CDR1 reads MNHNS; CDR2 reads SASEGT. CDR3 size: 13 residues. Here the CDR3 reads CASCQGVNYGYTF. The DNA of the CDR3 is TGTGCCAGCTGCCAGGGGGTCAACTATGGCTACACCTTC.

This chain uses TRBV15 with TRBJ2-1; D is undetermined. Trimming took 0 bases from V and 7 from J, leaving 7 bases between them. CDR1 LNHNV and CDR2 YYDKDF come from the germline V gene (reference sequence). CDR3 size: 13 residues. The CDR3 is CATSRDRVNEQFF. In DNA, the CDR3 is TGTGCCACCAGCAGAGATCGGGTAAATGAGCAGTTCTTC.